In this sample, the clone carrying this T cell receptor (beta chain) turned up a few times. CDR1 and CDR2 from the germline V gene are DFQATT and SNEGSKA (reference sequence). V was shortened by 6 bases and J by 12 bases, with 17 bases between the two germline ends. This CDR3 has 11 amino acids. Clones were sequenced by immunoSEQ multiplex PCR, and TCRdb holds only the in-frame ones, with some missing. This sample yields roughly 280,000 clones, of which around four fifths are seen a single time; 4.2% belongs to the top ten. The record originates from a study of blood T cell repertoires in COVID-19. The sequencing sample was made of peripheral blood. The rearrangement links TRBV20-1 to TRBJ1-1; TRBD1 is a possible D gene (6 bases). The TCR was taken from a man aged 60-69 years with acute or convalescent COVID-19. The CDR3 spells CSAAGDPTTFF. The CDR3 DNA reads as TGCAGTGCAGCAGGGGACCCGACGACTTTCTTT.